The present TCR beta chain was sequenced within a study of blood T cell repertoires in COVID-19. Study at large: PBMCs, B-cell-depleted T cells, or T cells were the source of the cDNA or gDNA that made up the material.

Remarks on this clone: Other DNA sequences of this sample code for an identical CDR3.

Authors' processing steps: Reference gene primer amplification gave nucleated cell count estimates. Method: immunoSEQ multiplex PCR; TCRdb's copy keeps in-frame clones and lacks some. Clonal size and the V and J genes are those of that table, whereas D and trimming came from the DNA. The sample has 110,000 or so clones; 65% to 85% are singletons. Material: peripheral blood. The source of this sequence is a man in his fifties or sixties with acute or convalescent COVID-19.

In nucleotides, the CDR3 is TGCGCCAGCAGCTTGGGACAGGGACCCTACAATGAGCAGTTCTTC. Amino acids: CASSLGQGPYNEQFF. The genes are TRBV5-1 and TRBJ2-1, with TRBD1 matching over 7 bases. V trimming: 0 bases; J trimming: 2 bases; junction bases outside the gene matches: 2. This CDR3 is built from 15 residues. Germline loops: CDR1 SGHRS, CDR2 YFSETQ.